The rows below give T cell receptor beta chains drawn from one sample of a study of cytomegalovirus exposure and HLA in healthy donors. Assay used: immunoSEQ multiplex PCR; TCRdb lists only in-frame clones, some missing. The sample consists of 130,000 to 150,000 clones, about 75% of them appearing once. Material for sequencing was PBMCs. These receptors all stem from a woman aged 25 to 39 in good health and CMV-seronegative. CDR3s include the opening cysteine and the closing phenylalanine or tryptophan. A D gene is named only where the DNA matches it firmly. Only part of the rows carry a size: once, few, many, or a class if the clone is expanded.

j_gene,abundance,d_gene,v_gene,CDR3nt,CDR3aa
TRBJ2-2,.,TRBD1,TRBV29-1,TGCAGCGTCACCGACAGGGATGACGGGGAGCTGTTTTTT,CSVTDRDDGELFF
TRBJ1-4,.,TRBD1,TRBV9,TGTGCCAGCAGCTCCTGGGGACAGGCCACTGAAAAACTGTTTTTT,CASSSWGQATEKLFF
TRBJ2-3,.,TRBD1,TRBV29-1,TGCAGCGTTCCCATGGCGGACAGGGGGCGAACAGATACGCAGTATTTT,CSVPMADRGRTDTQYF
TRBJ1-2,.,TRBD1,TRBV6-5,TGTGCCAGCAGCCGGGACAGGGTGGGCGGCTACACCTTC,CASSRDRVGGYTF
TRBJ2-5,.,.,TRBV11-2,TGTGCCAGCAGCTTCGAGCAGGGTCAGACCCAGTACTTC,CASSFEQGQTQYF
TRBJ1-5,.,.,TRBV5-6,TGTGCCAGCAGCTTGTCGGGGTTGGTTAGCAATCAGCCCCAGCATTTT,CASSLSGLVSNQPQHF
TRBJ1-6,few,.,TRBV15,TGTGCCACCAGCAGAGATTTCCCCATCGGTAATTCACCCCTCCACTTT,CATSRDFPIGNSPLHF
TRBJ2-5,once,.,TRBV6-1,TGTGCCAGCAGTGGGGGCCTATGGGAGACCCAGTACTTC,CASSGGLWETQYF
TRBJ2-7,.,.,TRBV27,TGTGCCAGCAGTTGGGGCAGGGCGGATTACGAGCAGTACTTC,CASSWGRADYEQYF
TRBJ1-1,few,TRBD1,TRBV12-5,TGTGCTAGTGGTTGGTGGGACAGAGAAGCTTTCTTT,CASGWWDREAFF
TRBJ2-2,.,.,TRBV19,TGTGCCAGTAGTAACCCCCCGGGTCCTGACACCGGGGAGCTGTTTTTT,CASSNPPGPDTGELFF
TRBJ1-1,.,.,TRBV7-2,TGTGCCAGCAGCAAAACAGGGAGACTGAACACTGAAGCTTTCTTT,CASSKTGRLNTEAFF
TRBJ1-2,.,TRBD1,TRBV27,TGTGCCAGCAGTTTACGAACAGGGGGCGCGAACTATGGCTACACCTTC,CASSLRTGGANYGYTF
TRBJ1-2,.,.,TRBV29-1,TGCAGCGCCTCAAGGCCACCGGCGGGGGGCACGGCTAACTATGGCTACACCTTC,CSASRPPAGGTANYGYTF
TRBJ2-7,.,.,TRBV7-2,TGTGCCAGCAGCTCCAGGGGAAAGGACGAGCAGTACTTC,CASSSRGKDEQYF
TRBJ1-1,few,TRBD1,TRBV6-6,TGTGCCAGCAGTCCCCGGGACAGACAGGAAGCTTTCTTT,CASSPRDRQEAFF
TRBJ1-4,.,TRBD1,TRBV6-7,TGTCTTAGGGGGCCACTGGGAGAAAAACTGTTTTTT,CLRGPLGEKLFF
TRBJ2-3,.,.,TRBV28,TGTGCCAGCAGTTCGACTAGTGCAGATACGCAGTATTTT,CASSSTSADTQYF
TRBJ2-3,.,TRBD2,TRBV7-9,TGTGCCAGCAGCTTAGGGGCGGGGGGCCCAAGCACAGATACGCAGTATTTT,CASSLGAGGPSTDTQYF
TRBJ2-5,.,.,TRBV5-1,TGCGCCAGCAGCATCGGACAGTTACAAGAGACCCAGTACTTC,CASSIGQLQETQYF
TRBJ1-2,.,.,TRBV10-3,TGTGCCATCAGTGAGTCGGGGCACGATGGCTACACCTTC,CAISESGHDGYTF
TRBJ2-5,.,TRBD1,TRBV14,TGTGCCAGCAGCCAAGAGACAGGGTACCAAGAGACCCAGTACTTC,CASSQETGYQETQYF
TRBJ1-5,.,.,TRBV28,TGTGCCAGCAAGGACGAGGGCTATCGGCCCCAGCATTTT,CASKDEGYRPQHF
TRBJ1-6,.,TRBD1,TRBV6-5,TGTGCCAGCAGTTCGACAGGGGGTAATTCACCCCTCCACTTT,CASSSTGGNSPLHF
TRBJ1-5,few,TRBD1,TRBV6-5,TGTGCCAGCAGTTACTCCGGGACAGCTATTAATCAGCCCCAGCATTTT,CASSYSGTAINQPQHF
TRBJ1-1,.,TRBD1,TRBV30,TGTGCCTGGAGTCGATCACTTATCCGGGACAGGGGGACTGAAGCTTTCTTT,CAWSRSLIRDRGTEAFF
TRBJ2-2,.,.,TRBV7-6,TGTGCCAGCAGCCCAATTCGAGGGAGGCACACCGGGGAGCTGTTTTTT,CASSPIRGRHTGELFF
TRBJ2-3,.,TRBD1,TRBV9,TGTGCCAGCAGCGCCGCGGACAGGGTGAACACAGATACGCAGTATTTT,CASSAADRVNTDTQYF
TRBJ2-7,.,TRBD1,TRBV2,TGTGCCAGCCTGGACGGGACAGCTACCTACGAGCAGTACTTC,CASLDGTATYEQYF
TRBJ1-1,.,TRBD1,TRBV27,TGTGCCAGCAGTCCGCCCGGACAGGGGGCTGAAGCTTTCTTT,CASSPPGQGAEAFF
TRBJ1-5,.,.,TRBV18,TGTGCCAGCTCACAGGGAGATGGCAATCAGCCCCAGCATTTT,CASSQGDGNQPQHF
TRBJ2-3,once,TRBD1,TRBV7-2,TGTGCCAGCAGCTCCGGGACAGGGACGTATACGCAGTATTTT,CASSSGTGTYTQYF
TRBJ2-1,.,.,TRBV15,TGTGCCACCAGCAGAGATCAGTCAGGGGAGGAGCAGTTCTTC,CATSRDQSGEEQFF
TRBJ2-7,.,.,TRBV6-5,TGTGCCAGCAAGAAACAGGGATCTTACGAGCAGTACTTC,CASKKQGSYEQYF
TRBJ2-1,.,TRBD2,TRBV27,TGTGCCAGCAGTTCCACCGGGACTAGCGGCTACAATGAGCAGTTCTTC,CASSSTGTSGYNEQFF
TRBJ1-1,.,.,TRBV4-1,TGCGCCAGCAGTCCCGACGACAGGAACGCTTTCTTT,CASSPDDRNAFF